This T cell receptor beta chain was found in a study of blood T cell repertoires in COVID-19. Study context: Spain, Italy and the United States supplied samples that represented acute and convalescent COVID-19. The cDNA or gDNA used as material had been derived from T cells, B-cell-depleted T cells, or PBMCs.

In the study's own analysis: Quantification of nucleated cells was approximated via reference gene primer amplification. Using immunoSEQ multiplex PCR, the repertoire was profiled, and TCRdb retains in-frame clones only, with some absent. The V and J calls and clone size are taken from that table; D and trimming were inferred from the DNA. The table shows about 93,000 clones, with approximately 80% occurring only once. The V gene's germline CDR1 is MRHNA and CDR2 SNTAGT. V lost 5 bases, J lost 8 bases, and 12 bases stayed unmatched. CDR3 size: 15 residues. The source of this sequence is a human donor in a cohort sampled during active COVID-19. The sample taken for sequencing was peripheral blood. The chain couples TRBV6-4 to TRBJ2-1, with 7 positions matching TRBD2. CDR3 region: CASSYAGASTDEQFF. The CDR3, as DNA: TGTGCCAGCAGTTACGCGGGAGCTTCGACGGATGAGCAGTTCTTC.